These 17 T cell receptor beta chains share one sample of origin, sequenced in a study of blood T cell repertoires in COVID-19. Produced via immunoSEQ multiplex PCR; TCRdb's table is partial and in-frame only. The table has about 58,000 clones, approximately 90% seen once; the top ten hold 14%. The source material was peripheral blood. The receptors come from a woman in her fifties or sixties with active COVID-19.

V usage is TRBV6-4 and J usage is TRBJ2-2; D perhaps matches TRBD2 (5 bases). This CDR3 is 14 amino acids long. With 6 bases removed from V and 4 bases from J, the gap between germline ends came to 12 bases. CDR1 and CDR2 (germline): MRHNA, SNTAGT. The CDR3 here is CASRTTSSTGELFF. CDR3 coding DNA: TGTGCCAGCAGGACCACTAGTAGCACCGGGGAGCTGTTTTTT.

This chain uses TRBV2 with TRBJ1-5, with a tentative D call TRBD1 (5 bases). The CDR3 has 15 amino acids. Germline CDR1 is SNHLY and CDR2 is FYNNEI. Trimming took off 4 bases at V and 4 bases at J, with 14 bases between the two ends. This CDR3 is CASSVIQARNQPQHF. The DNA of the CDR3 is TGTGCCAGCAGTGTAATACAGGCGCGGAATCAGCCCCAGCATTTT.

The chain carries TRBV7-2 and TRBJ2-2; D gene uncertain. Trimming shortened V by 5 bases and J by 6 bases, and 10 bases separated the two germline ends. The CDR3 has 13 amino acids. Germline CDR1 SGHTA, CDR2 FQGNSA. The CDR3 loop is CASSPAGAGELFF. In nucleotides, the CDR3 is TGTGCCAGCAGCCCGGCAGGTGCCGGGGAGCTGTTTTTT.

This clone has just one count. DNA for the CDR3: TGCGCCAGCAGGTTTTTAGGACAGCCGAACACTGAAGCTTTCTTT. Translating gives CASRFLGQPNTEAFF. The chain joins TRBV5-1 to TRBJ1-1; D possibly corresponds to TRBD1 (6 bases). Trimming pared 5 bases from V and 1 base from J, leaving 15 bases between. CDR3 length: 15 amino acids. CDR1 SGHRS and CDR2 YFSETQ come from the germline V gene. The complete variable domain, with remaining parts taken from reference TRBV5-1 and TRBJ1-1, reads KAGVTQTPRYLIKTRGQQVTLSCSPISGHRSVSWYQQTPGQGLQFLFEYFSETQRNKGNFPGRFSGRQFSNSRSEMNVSTLELGDSALYLCASRFLGQPNTEAFFGQGTRLTVV.

The DNA for the CDR3 is TGTGCCAGCAGCTTACACCCTCGCGGCGCGGGGGCTATAGATACGCAGTATTTT. Residues: CASSLHPRGAGAIDTQYF. The V and J genes are TRBV7-6 and TRBJ2-3; tentative D call: TRBD2 (7 bases). The V end was cut by 2 bases, the J end by 5 bases, with 23 bases between. Per the germline V gene, CDR1 is SGHVS and CDR2 is FNYEAQ. This CDR3 comprises 18 residues.

The chain combines TRBV5-4 with TRBJ2-5, with 16 bases lining up with TRBD2. V shed 5 bases and J 4 bases; nucleotides not matched to a gene: 8. This CDR3 has 17 residues. Germline CDR1 is SGHNT and CDR2 is YYREEE (reference sequence). The CDR3 DNA reads as TGTGCCAGCAGGCCCGGGACTAGCGGGGGGGAGAGAGAGACCCAGTACTTC. It codes for CASRPGTSGGERETQYF.

J is TRBJ2-1 and V is TRBV19; maybe TRBD1 (6 bases). CDR1 LNHDA and CDR2 SQIVND come from the germline V gene (reference sequence). V was cut by 4 bases and J by 8 bases, with 18 bases left in between. The CDR3 has 15 amino acids. CDR3 residues: CASSSPRQARDEQFF. The CDR3 nucleotides are TGTGCCAGTAGTAGCCCCCGACAGGCCCGGGATGAGCAGTTCTTC.

The genes are TRBV7-2 and TRBJ1-1, with D unclear. The CDR3 is 14 amino acids. V lost 3 bases to trimming and J lost 1 base, with 9 bases between them. Germline values: CDR1 SGHTA, CDR2 FQGNSA. This chain's CDR3 is CASSFGKPNTEAFF. The CDR3 DNA is TGTGCCAGCAGCTTCGGGAAACCGAACACTGAAGCTTTCTTT. The variable domain in full, with the rest retrieved from reference TRBV7-2 and TRBJ1-1, is GAGVSQSPSNKVTEKGKDVELRCDPISGHTALYWYRQSLGQGLEFLIYFQGNSAPDKSGLPSDRFSAERTGGSVSTLTIQRTQQEDSAVYLCASSFGKPNTEAFFGQGTRLTVV.

The chain joins TRBV4-1 to TRBJ1-5; D remains ambiguous. V lost 2 bases to trimming and J lost 5 bases, with 7 bases between them. Germline V gene lookup returns CDR1 MGHRA and CDR2 YSYEKL. The CDR3 loop spans 13 amino acids. The CDR3 sequence: CASSQPGDQPQHF. The CDR3, as DNA: TGCGCCAGCAGCCAACCCGGTGATCAGCCCCAGCATTTT.

The rearrangement uses TRBV18 and TRBJ2-1; 7 bases line up with TRBD1. V shed 8 bases and J 7 bases; nucleotides not matched to a gene: 11. The CDR3 has 14 residues. Germline assignment: CDR1 KGHSH and CDR2 LQKENI. Written as DNA, the CDR3 is TGTGCCAGCCACTCCTCGGACAGGAGGAATGAGCAGTTCTTC. Protein sequence: CASHSSDRRNEQFF.

V gene TRBV19 combines with J gene TRBJ2-1; the match to TRBD1 covers 9 bases. V lost 1 base to trimming and J lost 12 bases; unmatched junction nucleotides: 7. Germline values: CDR1 LNHDA, CDR2 SQIVND (reference sequence). The CDR3 is made up of 14 amino acids. The CDR3 loop is CASSIGSLDRGQFF. The CDR3 DNA reads TGTGCCAGTAGTATAGGATCCCTGGACAGGGGGCAGTTCTTC.

The J gene is TRBJ2-7, the V gene TRBV5-8, with D possibly matching TRBD1 (6 bases). The V and J ends lost 2 bases and 6 bases respectively, with 12 bases between them. Germline V CDR1 and CDR2: SGHTS, YDEGEE. The CDR3 covers 13 residues. Here the CDR3 DNA reads TGTGCCAGCAGCTTCCACCCAGGGGTCGAGCAGTACTTC. Translating gives CASSFHPGVEQYF. Together with reference TRBV5-8 and TRBJ2-7, the CDR3 gives the full variable domain: EAGVTQSPTHLIKTRGQQATLRCSPISGHTSVYWYQQALGLGLQFLLWYDEGEERNRGNFPPRFSGRQFPNYSSELNVNALELEDSALYLCASSFHPGVEQYFGPGTRLTVT.

CDR3 protein: CASSAYGQGEGAGELFF. The CDR3 DNA follows: TGTGCCAGCAGCGCCTACGGACAGGGGGAAGGGGCCGGGGAGCTGTTTTTT. The rearrangement uses TRBV7-9 and TRBJ2-2; 10 bases are shared with TRBD1. Looked up from germline, CDR1 is SEHNR and CDR2 is FQNEAQ (reference sequence). With V trimmed by 5 bases and J by 6 bases, 12 bases remained unmatched. The CDR3 consists of 17 residues.

The V and J genes are TRBV27 and TRBJ1-2; 9 positions match TRBD1. The germline V gene encodes CDR1 MNHEY and CDR2 SMNVEV (reference sequence). Unmatched junction bases numbered 15, after V lost 9 bases and J lost 1 base. The CDR3 contains 17 residues. CDR3 residues: CASAKGTTGGLNYGYTF. DNA of the CDR3: TGTGCCAGTGCGAAAGGAACCACAGGGGGCCTTAACTATGGCTACACCTTC.

The chain recombines TRBV7-2 with TRBJ2-5; TRBD1 might be the D (5 bases). CDR3 length: 14 residues. The germline V gene has CDR1 SGHTA and CDR2 FQGNSA. Trimming removed 3 bases from V and 5 bases from J, with 13 bases in between. The chain's CDR3 is CASSLRQGRETQYF. The CDR3 region has the DNA TGTGCCAGCAGCTTGAGGCAGGGCCGTGAGACCCAGTACTTC.

The gene calls are TRBV2 and TRBJ2-2; 10 bases are a match to TRBD2. Unmatched junction bases numbered 10, after V lost 4 bases and J lost 5 bases. The germline V gene has CDR1 SNHLY and CDR2 FYNNEI. This CDR3 region has 17 residues. CDR3 in amino acids: CASSVRAGGLFTGELFF. In nucleotides, the CDR3 is TGTGCCAGCAGTGTTCGAGCGGGGGGGCTCTTTACCGGGGAGCTGTTTTTT.

The CDR3 DNA follows: TGTGCCAGCAGATACCGACAGCGGGGGGGCGGGGAGCAGTACTTC. Translation: CASRYRQRGGGEQYF. This chain links TRBV2 with TRBJ2-7; 10 bases are shared with TRBD2. Per germline, CDR1 SNHLY and CDR2 FYNNEI. V was clipped by 6 bases and J by 7 bases; unmatched bases: 12. The CDR3 sequence is 15 residues long.